Below, one T cell receptor beta chain is given with its context. The target of this receptor is not known. Per-nucleotide qualities are absent, and no much larger clonotype sits a single base away. These data come from a study of radiotherapy plus CTLA-4 blockade in lung cancer (dated by TCRdb to 2016 to 2019). Study-wide context: Objective responses occurred in approximately 19% of enrolled patients, and 30% to 35% achieved disease control. Beyond this particular receptor, the publication reports: The strongest predictors of response were reported to be early dynamic shifts in blood T cell clones along with a rise in serum interferon-beta following radiation. After treatment with radiotherapy and ipilimumab, TCR clones that originated in tumors expanded in peripheral blood.

Library preparation used the immunoSEQ multiplex PCR assay. TCRdb provides this immuneACCESS table in a form limited to in-frame rearrangements. Some clones are lacking; in checked studies, under half of them reflect an unresolved V gene, and why the rest are absent is not known. Within this sample are approximately 70,000 clones, with approximately 76% of them counted one time only. The ten largest clones capture 15% to 20% of the sample. V and J are truncated by 0 bases and 2 bases respectively, leaving an intervening sequence of 15 bases. The CDR3, from cysteine to phenylalanine, totals 17 residues. CDR3 DNA is the only sequence kept; it has 51 bases, read in frame from the first base. The germline V gene provides CDR1 SGHRS and CDR2 YFSETQ. The study tested focal radiation therapy combined with CTLA-4 blockade (ipilimumab) in patients with chemo-refractory metastatic non-small-cell lung cancer.

The sequence was obtained from a human donor with non-small cell lung cancer whose response to radiotherapy plus ipilimumab could not be evaluated. Some clones in this sample may be carry-over from other donors' samples. The chain couples TRBV5-1 to TRBJ2-1; tentative D gene TRBD2, with 6 bases matching. Sequenced here: peripheral blood, sampled from a patient treated with radiotherapy plus ipilimumab. The nucleotide sequence is given as TGCGCCAGCAGCTTGGGGTTTAGCGGCATAACCTACAATGAGCAGTTCTTC. This yields the protein CASSLGFSGITYNEQFF.